This T cell receptor (beta chain) was sequenced during a study of CD8+ T cells in alopecia areata. General study results and limits: There was only one nonresponder, so it was unclear how baseline CD8+ expansion relates to response. Among the 100 top clones, expanded CD8+ clones, like scalp clonality, were significantly decreased by tofacitinib.

On this clone itself: Its cognate antigen is unknown.

Treatment denoted: oral pan-JAK inhibitor, 5-10 mg twice daily. Trimming shortened V by 4 bases and J by 5 bases, and 14 bases separated the two germline ends. The CDR3 is made up of 13 amino acids. The germline V gene encodes CDR1 SQVTM and CDR2 ANQGSEA. In each case, RNA was isolated and then reverse transcribed into cDNA as the sequencing template. The table came from immunoSEQ multiplex PCR; TCRdb's copy has only in-frame clones and leaves some out. The sample holds about 260,000 clones; roughly 60% are singletons and the top ten take about 0.93%. This sequence originates from a human donor with alopecia areata. The sequences come from CD4+ T cells sorted from blood, collected at roughly week 52, from a patient treated with tofacitinib. J is TRBJ1-1 and V is TRBV29-1; D remains ambiguous. The CDR3 nucleotides are TGCAGCGTTGTAACTCAAACGTGGACTGAAGCTTTCTTT. It yields the protein CSVVTQTWTEAFF.